A single sample is the source of the 21 T cell receptor beta chains below, sequenced in a study of Ad26.COV2.S vaccination and SARS-CoV-2 variants. The method was immunoSEQ multiplex PCR; TCRdb's version includes in-frame clones alone and lacks a portion of them. The sample consists of about 500,000 clones, 80% to 90% of them appearing once. Treatment in this sample: roughly 20 received Ad26.COV2.S at low or high dose, single or two shots; 5 received placebo; per-sample allocation not given. Samples came from day 63 after the first vaccine or placebo injection. Here the sequenced sample was peripheral blood, taken in a trial of Ad26.COV2.S vaccine versus placebo. The receptors come from a person between 18 and 65 years old who received the Ad26.COV2.S COVID-19 vaccine or a placebo.

The chain carries TRBV9 and TRBJ1-3, with a tentative D call TRBD1 (5 bases). Trimming stripped 2 bases from V and 9 bases from J, with 18 bases between. Germline V lookup: CDR1 SGDLS, CDR2 YYNGEE. The CDR3 extends over 15 amino acids. CDR3 sequence (DNA): TGTGCCAGCAGCGTCACCGGGACGGCGGGGAGCACCATATATTTT. Its translation: CASSVTGTAGSTIYF.

V usage is TRBV5-4 and J usage is TRBJ1-2; D may be TRBD1 (5 bases). The V end lost 4 bases, the J end lost 4 bases, and 20 bases lay between the germline ends. The CDR3 spans 16 residues. CDR1 and CDR2 from the germline V gene are SGHNT and YYREEE (reference sequence). The chain's CDR3 is CASSRGAGTELYGYTF. In DNA, the CDR3 is TGTGCCAGCAGCCGCGGGGCAGGGACGGAACTCTATGGCTACACCTTC.

The chain has TRBV9 and TRBJ2-3; D is perhaps TRBD2 (6 bases). Germline V gene sequence: CDR1 SGDLS, CDR2 YYNGEE. The germline V and J ends were trimmed by 4 bases and 2 bases, with 20 bases remaining between them. The CDR3 sequence is 17 residues long. The CDR3, as DNA: TGTGCCAGCAGCTCCCTGGGCGGGACTCTCCACACAGATACGCAGTATTTT. As protein: CASSSLGGTLHTDTQYF.

The chain uses TRBV6-2 or TRBV6-3 and TRBJ2-7; maybe TRBD1 (7 bases). Trimming pared 2 bases from V and 6 bases from J, leaving 20 bases between. This CDR3 region has 16 residues. CDR1 MNHEY and CDR2 SVGEGT come from the germline V gene. CDR3 coding DNA: TGTGCCAGCAGTTACGCCGAGCAGGGGGGTACGCGCGAGCAGTACTTC. This translates into CASSYAEQGGTREQYF.

The rearrangement joins TRBV7-9 to TRBJ2-1; 7 bases fit TRBD2. Per germline, CDR1 SEHNR and CDR2 FQNEAQ (reference sequence). The ends lost 1 base at V and 5 bases at J; junction bases unmatched: 5. This CDR3 contains 15 residues. CDR3 coding DNA: TGTGCCAGCAGCTTAGTGTGGGAGGGTCACAATGAGCAGTTCTTC. Its protein product is CASSLVWEGHNEQFF.

The CDR3 here is CSVEGLWGSYEQYF. The CDR3 nucleotides are TGCAGCGTTGAGGGACTCTGGGGTTCTTACGAGCAGTACTTC. The V call is TRBV29-1, the J call TRBJ2-7; tentative D call: TRBD2 (6 bases). Germline V gives CDR1 SQVTM, CDR2 ANQGSEA. Trimming pared 3 bases from V and 4 bases from J, leaving 16 bases between. The CDR3 loop spans 14 amino acids.

Worth noting for this clone: The germline gene is not matched at one end of the junction; a read error may be the cause. The chain combines TRBV7-7 with TRBJ2-5, with D maybe TRBD2 (6 bases). From germline, CDR1 is SSHAT and CDR2 FNYEAQ (reference sequence). The CDR3 is 13 residues long. CDR3 sequence reads: CASSLGRGETQYF. The CDR3 DNA follows: TGTGCTAGCAGCTTAGGGCGGGGCGAGACCCAGTACTTC.

The V gene is TRBV11-2, the J gene TRBJ1-1, with a weak D call TRBD1 (5 bases). Germline V gene sequence: CDR1 SGHAT, CDR2 FQNNGV. The CDR3 is 13 amino acids. Trimming left V 0 bases short and J 4 bases short, with 6 bases between. CDR3 bases: TGTGCCAGCAGCTTAGACAGGGCCACTGAAGCTTTCTTT. Translating gives CASSLDRATEAFF.

The chain links TRBV28 to TRBJ1-2, with 7 bases matching TRBD1. CDR1 and CDR2 from the germline V gene are MDHEN and SYDVKM. V was clipped by 7 bases and J by 4 bases; unmatched bases: 21. This CDR3 is built from 18 residues. Here the CDR3 reads CASTQPRVQGRHTYGYTF. DNA for the CDR3: TGTGCCAGCACTCAACCTAGAGTACAGGGGCGCCACACCTATGGCTACACCTTC.

This CDR3 is CASIGGTQPQHF. Here the CDR3 DNA reads TGTGCCAGTATTGGCGGGACTCAGCCCCAGCATTTT. The chain uses TRBV19 and TRBJ1-5; D may be TRBD1 (5 bases). CDR1 is LNHDA and CDR2 is SQIVND in the germline V gene (reference sequence). The CDR3 has 12 residues. The ends were cut back, 7 bases at V and 6 bases at J, with 10 bases in the middle. The full variable domain, its missing parts supplied by reference TRBV19 and TRBJ1-5, is DGGITQSPKYLFRKEGQNVTLSCEQNLNHDAMYWYRQDPGQGLRLIYYSQIVNDFQKGDIAEGYSVSREKKESFPLTVTSAQKNPTAFYLCASIGGTQPQHFGDGTRLSIL.

This clone was observed a single time. The CDR3 spells CAISDQVSNQPQHF. The DNA of the CDR3 is TGTGCCATCAGTGATCAGGTTAGCAATCAGCCCCAGCATTTT. The chain combines TRBV10-3 with TRBJ1-5; D remains ambiguous. V lost 3 bases and J lost 0, with 6 bases in between. The CDR3 runs to 14 residues. The germline V gene has CDR1 ENHRY and CDR2 SYGVKD.

The chain uses TRBV6-6 and TRBJ1-1; D is perhaps TRBD1 (6 bases). The CDR3 runs to 18 residues. The germline gives CDR1 MNHNY, CDR2 SVGAGI (reference sequence). With 5 bases removed from V and 0 bases from J, the gap between germline ends came to 22 bases. CDR3 nucleotides: TGTGCCAGCAGTCCCCCGACAGGAGGTTCAGAAATGAACACTGAAGCTTTCTTT. Protein: CASSPPTGGSEMNTEAFF.

The V gene is TRBV25-1, the J gene TRBJ1-2, with 9 positions matching TRBD1. V shed 4 bases and J 4 bases; nucleotides not matched to a gene: 4. Germline CDR1 reads MGHDK; CDR2 reads SYGVNS. The CDR3 runs 14 residues. DNA for the CDR3: TGTGCCAGCAGTGTTCCGGGACAGGGCTATGGCTACACCTTC. Translated: CASSVPGQGYGYTF.

This chain joins TRBV24-1 and TRBJ2-2, with D uncertain. Germline V lookup: CDR1 KGHDR, CDR2 SFDVKD. The CDR3 extends over 13 amino acids. V lost 7 bases and J 0 bases, leaving 5 bases between the germline ends. As DNA, the CDR3 is TGTGCCACCAGCACACCGAACACCGGGGAGCTGTTTTTT. Encoded protein: CATSTPNTGELFF.

The chain carries TRBV19 and TRBJ2-5; no firm D call. V lost 6 bases, J lost 1 base, and 9 bases lay in between. CDR3 length: 13 residues. Germline CDR1 is LNHDA and CDR2 is SQIVND (reference sequence). DNA for the CDR3: TGTGCCAGTAGCCGTGACTTCCAAGAGACCCAGTACTTC. Its protein is CASSRDFQETQYF.

The chain couples TRBV9 to TRBJ1-4; D ambiguous. V lost 0 bases to trimming and J lost 5 bases, with 11 bases between them. Germline CDR1 SGDLS, CDR2 YYNGEE. This CDR3 has 15 residues. CDR3 sequence: CASSVGIRENEKLFF. CDR3 DNA: TGTGCCAGCAGCGTAGGGATTCGGGAGAATGAAAAACTGTTTTTT.

This chain connects TRBV6-5 to TRBJ2-7; D possibly matches TRBD1 or TRBD2 (5 bases each). V was pared by 5 bases and J by 3 bases, with 11 bases between. Germline assignment: CDR1 MNHEY and CDR2 SVGAGI. This CDR3 spans 13 amino acids. CDR3 in amino acids: CASSTGTIYEQYF. CDR3 bases: TGTGCCAGCAGTACGGGGACCATCTACGAGCAGTACTTC.

To note about this clone: The same CDR3 arises from other DNA sequences in this sample as well. V is TRBV15 and J is TRBJ1-1, with a possible D match to TRBD1 (5 bases). The CDR3 extends over 14 amino acids. The germline V gene encodes CDR1 LNHNV and CDR2 YYDKDF (reference sequence). Deletions cut 1 base from V and 1 base from J, with 7 bases between. The DNA for the CDR3 is TGTGCCACCAGCAGAGTCGGGGGGAACACTGAAGCTTTCTTT. This sequence encodes CATSRVGGNTEAFF. The full variable domain, rest sourced from reference TRBV15 and TRBJ1-1, is DAMVIQNPRYQVTQFGKPVTLSCSQTLNHNVMYWYQQKSSQAPKLLFHYYDKDFNNEADTPDNFQSRRPNTSFCFLDIRSPGLGDTAMYLCATSRVGGNTEAFFGQGTRLTVV.

This chain links TRBV7-6 with TRBJ2-7, with TRBD1 matching 11 bases. V lost 5 bases to trimming and J lost 7 bases; unmatched junction nucleotides: 7. The germline CDR1 and CDR2 sequences are SGHVS and FNYEAQ. The CDR3 is 14 residues long. CDR3 sequence reads: CASSPGQGAREQYF. CDR3 coding DNA: TGTGCCAGCAGCCCAGGACAGGGGGCAAGAGAGCAGTACTTC. Full variable domain (missing parts from reference TRBV7-6 and TRBJ2-7): GAGVSQSPRYKVTKRGQDVALRCDPISGHVSLYWYRQALGQGPEFLTYFNYEAQQDKSGLPNDRFSAERPEGSISTLTIQRTEQRDSAMYRCASSPGQGAREQYFGPGTRLTVT.

The chain recombines TRBV5-8 with TRBJ1-4; D is perhaps TRBD1 (5 bases). The V end was cut by 4 bases, the J end by 2 bases, with 15 bases between. The CDR3 runs 16 residues. Germline loops: CDR1 SGHTS, CDR2 YDEGEE. The CDR3 DNA follows: TGTGCCAGCAGCCCCAGGGATTCGGGGACTAATGAAAAACTGTTTTTT. As protein: CASSPRDSGTNEKLFF.

DNA for the CDR3: TGTGCCAGCAGCTTAATGGGACAGGGAGTTGGAGGCACTGAAGCTTTCTTT. It translates to CASSLMGQGVGGTEAFF. The V call is TRBV11-2, the J call TRBJ1-1; 9 bases are a match to TRBD1. The germline V gene encodes CDR1 SGHAT and CDR2 FQNNGV. This CDR3 is built from 17 residues. Trimming took 2 bases from V and 4 from J; bases not matched to a gene: 11. The full variable domain, its missing parts supplied by reference TRBV11-2 and TRBJ1-1, is EAGVAQSPRYKIIEKRQSVAFWCNPISGHATLYWYQQILGQGPKLLIQFQNNGVVDDSQLPKDRFSAERLKGVDSTLKIQPAKLEDSAVYLCASSLMGQGVGGTEAFFGQGTRLTVV.